Each of the 18 T cell receptor beta chains below was sequenced from the same sample in a study of glioma-infiltrating T cells after dendritic cell vaccination (dated by TCRdb to the mid-2010s). Library preparation employed the immunoSEQ multiplex PCR assay. TCRdb limited this immuneACCESS table to in-frame rearrangements with V and J called. A share of clones is missing; checked studies link under half to unresolved V genes, and the rest is unexplained. This sample holds 50,000 to 60,000 clones; roughly 80% were observed only once. The ten largest make up 15% to 19% of the sample. Reading the label with the study, this specimen's time point is: after dendritic cell vaccination, including at tumor progression/relapse. The source was blood, collected after dendritic cell vaccination. These TCRs come from a human donor with glioblastoma.

The chain has TRBV2 and TRBJ2-5, with D unresolved. The CDR3 totals 11 residues. The germline gives CDR1 SNHLY, CDR2 FYNNEI. The V end was cut by 7 bases, the J end by 5 bases, with 8 bases between. The CDR3 spells CASKTRETQYF. The CDR3, as DNA: TGTGCCAGCAAGACCAGGGAGACCCAGTACTTC.

Of note for this clone: A junction boundary mismatches the germline segment, possibly from a read error. The same CDR3 is also encoded by other DNA sequences in this sample. This chain joins TRBV5-1 and TRBJ1-5, with 8 bases that match TRBD1. Germline CDR1 reads SGHRS; CDR2 reads YFSETQ. This CDR3 comprises 14 residues. The CDR3 coding sequence is TGCGCCAGTAGCTTGGGACAGGAAGGGCAGCCCCAGCATTTT. This encodes CASSLGQEGQPQHF.

V is TRBV11-2 and J is TRBJ2-6; D not resolved. V was cut by 7 bases and J by 4 bases, with 5 bases left in between. Germline CDR1 reads SGHAT; CDR2 reads FQNNGV. CDR3 length: 12 residues. The CDR3 is CASTYGANVLTF. The DNA of the CDR3 is TGTGCCAGCACCTACGGGGCCAACGTCCTGACTTTC.

This clone has just one count. V and J are TRBV6-5 and TRBJ1-2; tentatively, D is TRBD1 (6 bases). Trimming shortened V by 6 bases and J by 7 bases, and 18 bases separated the two germline ends. The CDR3 length is 14 residues. CDR1 is MNHEY, CDR2 SVGAGI, per germline. The DNA for the CDR3 is TGTGCCAGCAGCCGACAGGAAAGGGGGTTTGGCTACACCTTC. It codes for CASSRQERGFGYTF.

The chain combines TRBV6-1 with TRBJ2-7, with a tentative D call TRBD2 (5 bases). Germline V lookup: CDR1 MNHNS, CDR2 SASEGT. This CDR3 contains 13 residues. Trimming shortened V by 10 bases and J by 0 bases, and 13 bases separated the two germline ends. CDR3 in amino acids: CATRVDFSYEQYF. The CDR3 DNA sequence: TGTGCCACTCGGGTGGACTTCTCCTACGAGCAGTACTTC.

This clone was counted once. The chain employs TRBV5-1 and TRBJ2-7; 7 nucleotides match TRBD1. The V segment lost 4 bases and the J segment 5 bases; nucleotides outside the gene matches: 9. Germline V lookup: CDR1 SGHRS, CDR2 YFSETQ. CDR3 length: 14 amino acids. CDR3 in amino acids: CASSQQTGSDEQYF. CDR3 sequence (DNA): TGCGCCAGCAGCCAGCAGACAGGGTCCGACGAGCAGTACTTC. Together with reference TRBV5-1 and TRBJ2-7, the CDR3 gives the full variable domain: KAGVTQTPRYLIKTRGQQVTLSCSPISGHRSVSWYQQTPGQGLQFLFEYFSETQRNKGNFPGRFSGRQFSNSRSEMNVSTLELGDSALYLCASSQQTGSDEQYFGPGTRLTVT.

The chain recombines TRBV7-9 with TRBJ2-5, with 7 bases identical to TRBD1. V was clipped by 3 bases and J by 4 bases; unmatched bases: 5. The germline V gene encodes CDR1 SEHNR and CDR2 FQNEAQ (reference sequence). The CDR3 consists of 14 residues. The CDR3 DNA reads TGTGCCAGCAGCTTGGGGGACAGTGGAGAGACCCAGTACTTC. It encodes CASSLGDSGETQYF.

CDR3 nucleotides: TGTGCCAGCAGTTACGATTGGACAGGAACTACGAAGCAGTACTTC. This codes for CASSYDWTGTTKQYF. The rearrangement links TRBV6-5 to TRBJ2-7; 7 nucleotides match TRBD1. V lost 2 bases to trimming and J lost 8 bases; unmatched junction nucleotides: 12. Germline V CDR1 and CDR2: MNHEY, SVGAGI. The CDR3 runs 15 residues.

The rearrangement joins TRBV5-1 to TRBJ2-5, with 7 bases matching TRBD2. The CDR3 is 17 amino acids. Germline CDR1 reads SGHRS; CDR2 reads YFSETQ. V shed 3 bases, J shed 3 bases, and the junction held 14 bases outside the gene matches. The CDR3 spells CASSSNPSTSAEETQYF. CDR3 nucleotide sequence: TGCGCCAGCAGCTCAAACCCTTCTACTAGCGCTGAAGAGACCCAGTACTTC.

A single count supports this clone. CDR3 DNA: TGTGCCAGCAGTTCCCCTATGCGAAACAATGAGCAGTTCTTC. Translating gives CASSSPMRNNEQFF. The chain links TRBV27 to TRBJ2-1; D not resolved. The germline CDR1 and CDR2 sequences are MNHEY and SMNVEV (reference sequence). The CDR3 has 14 amino acids. Trimming removed 4 bases from V and 5 bases from J, with 12 bases in between.

A few counts support this clone. One end of the junction fails to match germline, which may point to a read error. This chain links TRBV2 with TRBJ1-1; TRBD1 might be the D (6 bases). CDR3 length equals 15 residues. The germline CDR1 and CDR2 sequences are SNHLY and FYNNEI. CDR3 in DNA: TGTGCCAGCCGTGAAGGGGGGGGGCAGGACACTGAAGCTTTCTTT. It encodes CASREGGGQDTEAFF.

In this sample, this clone turned up once. V is TRBV7-8 and J is TRBJ2-7; possibly TRBD1 for D (5 bases). V was trimmed by 7 bases and J by 5 bases, leaving 15 bases between them. The CDR3 has 13 amino acids. Germline CDR1 is SGHVS and CDR2 is FQNEAQ. CDR3 sequence (DNA): TGTGCCAGCATTGGCAGGGTGGAAGACGAGCAGTACTTC. This sequence encodes CASIGRVEDEQYF.

The J gene is TRBJ2-5, the V gene TRBV5-6; 9 bases map to TRBD2. Germline V CDR1 and CDR2: SGHDT, YYEEEE. The CDR3 covers 15 residues. Trimming cost V 1 base and J 5 bases; bases outside gene matches: 6. This CDR3 reads CASSLKASGVETQYF. The DNA for the CDR3 is TGTGCCAGCAGCTTGAAAGCTAGCGGGGTTGAGACCCAGTACTTC.

This clone was recorded only once. V usage is TRBV5-1 and J usage is TRBJ2-3, with 7 positions matching TRBD2. Germline V gives CDR1 SGHRS, CDR2 YFSETQ. With 4 bases clipped from V and 11 bases from J, the junction kept 7 bases outside the gene matches. The CDR3 consists of 12 residues. CDR3 sequence: CASSGGGVLQYF. CDR3 nucleotide sequence: TGCGCCAGCAGCGGGGGGGGTGTGTTGCAGTATTTT.

V usage is TRBV21-1 and J usage is TRBJ1-6; the listed D gene, TRBD1, was not tested against the DNA. TRBV21-1 is classified as a pseudogene. This CDR3 has 15 residues. The CDR3 region has the DNA TGTGCCAGCAGTCGAGGGGACAGCGATAATTCACCCCTCCACTTT. This translates into CASSRGDSDNSPLHF.

The chain couples TRBV5-4 to TRBJ2-5; D possibly corresponds to TRBD2 (5 bases). CDR1 SGHNT and CDR2 YYREEE come from the germline V gene (reference sequence). This CDR3 contains 16 residues. V gave up 0 bases and J gave up 1 base, with 13 bases separating them. The chain's CDR3 is CASSLVRQSGQETQYF. The CDR3 coding sequence is TGTGCCAGCAGCTTGGTCAGGCAGAGCGGCCAAGAGACCCAGTACTTC.

J is TRBJ2-1 and V is TRBV11-3; a possible D gene is TRBD1 (6 bases). Germline V gene sequence: CDR1 SGHNT, CDR2 YENEEA. This CDR3 contains 16 residues. Trimming pared 0 bases from V and 2 bases from J, leaving 11 bases between. The CDR3 loop reads CASSLEDSPPYNEQFF. As DNA, the CDR3 is TGTGCCAGCAGCTTAGAGGACAGTCCCCCCTACAATGAGCAGTTCTTC.

CDR3 nucleotides: TGCGCCAGCAGTGAAACTAGCGGGGCGGTGGAGACCCAGTACTTC. It is translated as CASSETSGAVETQYF. This chain joins TRBV10-1 and TRBJ2-5, with 10 bases matching TRBD2. The V and J ends lost 3 bases and 5 bases, in that order; junction bases with no gene match: 6. The CDR3 is 15 amino acids. Germline CDR1 and CDR2: WNHNN and SYGVQD (reference sequence).